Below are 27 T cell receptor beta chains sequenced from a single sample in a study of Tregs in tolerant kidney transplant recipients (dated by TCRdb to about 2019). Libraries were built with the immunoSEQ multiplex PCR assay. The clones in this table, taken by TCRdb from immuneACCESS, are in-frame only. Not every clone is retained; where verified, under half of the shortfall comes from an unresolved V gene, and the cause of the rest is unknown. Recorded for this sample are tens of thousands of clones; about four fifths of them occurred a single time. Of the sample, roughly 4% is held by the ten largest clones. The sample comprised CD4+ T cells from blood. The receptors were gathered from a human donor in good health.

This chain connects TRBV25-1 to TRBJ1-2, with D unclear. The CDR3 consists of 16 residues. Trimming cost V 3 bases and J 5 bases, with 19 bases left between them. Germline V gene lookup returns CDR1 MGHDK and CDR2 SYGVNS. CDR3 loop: CASSDAGDRVLYGYTF. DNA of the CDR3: TGTGCCAGCAGTGATGCTGGAGATCGAGTCCTTTATGGCTACACCTTC.

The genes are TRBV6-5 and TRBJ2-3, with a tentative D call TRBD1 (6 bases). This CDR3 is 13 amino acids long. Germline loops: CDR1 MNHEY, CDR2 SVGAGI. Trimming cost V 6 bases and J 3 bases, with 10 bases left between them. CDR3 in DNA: TGTGCCAGCAGAACAGGGAAAACAGATACGCAGTATTTT. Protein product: CASRTGKTDTQYF.

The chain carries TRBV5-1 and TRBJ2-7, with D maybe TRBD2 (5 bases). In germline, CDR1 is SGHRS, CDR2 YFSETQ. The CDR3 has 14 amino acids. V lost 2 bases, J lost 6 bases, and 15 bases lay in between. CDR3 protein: CASSFSLMAGEQYF. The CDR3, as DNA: TGCGCCAGCAGCTTTTCTTTAATGGCGGGCGAGCAGTACTTC.

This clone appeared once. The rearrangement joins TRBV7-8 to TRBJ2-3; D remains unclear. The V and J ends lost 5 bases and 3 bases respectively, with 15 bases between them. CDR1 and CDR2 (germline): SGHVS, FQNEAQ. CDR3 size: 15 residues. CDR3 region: CASSPVVARTDTQYF. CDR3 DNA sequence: TGTGCCAGCAGCCCGGTGGTAGCCCGAACAGATACGCAGTATTTT.

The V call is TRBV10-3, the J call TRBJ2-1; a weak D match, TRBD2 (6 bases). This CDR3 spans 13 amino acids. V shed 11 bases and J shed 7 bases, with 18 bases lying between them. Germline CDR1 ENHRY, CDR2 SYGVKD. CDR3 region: CAPSGRGNNEQFF. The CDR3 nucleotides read TGTGCCCCATCGGGACGGGGGAATAATGAGCAGTTCTTC.

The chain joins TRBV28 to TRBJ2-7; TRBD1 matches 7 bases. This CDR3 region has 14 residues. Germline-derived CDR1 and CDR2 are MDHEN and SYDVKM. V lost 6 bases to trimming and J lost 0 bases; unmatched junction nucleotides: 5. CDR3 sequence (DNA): TGTGCCAGCAGCACCGGGACAGACTCCTACGAGCAGTACTTC. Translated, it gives CASSTGTDSYEQYF.

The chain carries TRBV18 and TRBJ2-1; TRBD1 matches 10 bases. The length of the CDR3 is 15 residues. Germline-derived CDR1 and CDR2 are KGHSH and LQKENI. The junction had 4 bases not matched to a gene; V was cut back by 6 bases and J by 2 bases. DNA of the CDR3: TGTGCCAGCTCCTCCGGGACAGGGGCCTACAATGAGCAGTTCTTC. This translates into CASSSGTGAYNEQFF.

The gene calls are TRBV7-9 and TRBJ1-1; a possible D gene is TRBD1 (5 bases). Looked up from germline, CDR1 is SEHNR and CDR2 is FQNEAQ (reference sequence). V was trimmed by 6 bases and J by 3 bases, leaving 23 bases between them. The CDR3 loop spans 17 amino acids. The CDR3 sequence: CASSEKSGHSVDTEAFF. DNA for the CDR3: TGTGCCAGCAGTGAAAAATCAGGACACTCTGTCGACACTGAAGCTTTCTTT.

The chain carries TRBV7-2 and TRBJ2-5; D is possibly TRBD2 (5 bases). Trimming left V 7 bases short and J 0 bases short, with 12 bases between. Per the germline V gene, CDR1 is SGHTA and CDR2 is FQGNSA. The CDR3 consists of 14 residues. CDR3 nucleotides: TGTGCCAGCACGCGAGGGATGGACCAAGAGACCCAGTACTTC. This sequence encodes CASTRGMDQETQYF. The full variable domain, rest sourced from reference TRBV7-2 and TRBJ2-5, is GAGVSQSPSNKVTEKGKDVELRCDPISGHTALYWYRQSLGQGLEFLIYFQGNSAPDKSGLPSDRFSAERTGGSVSTLTIQRTQQEDSAVYLCASTRGMDQETQYFGPGTRLLVL.

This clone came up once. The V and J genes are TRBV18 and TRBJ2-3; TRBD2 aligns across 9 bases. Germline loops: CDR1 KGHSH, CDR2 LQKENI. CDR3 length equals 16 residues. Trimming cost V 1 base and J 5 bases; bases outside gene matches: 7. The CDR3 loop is CASSPLAGGQGDTQYF. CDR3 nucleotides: TGTGCCAGCTCACCACTTGCGGGGGGGCAAGGAGATACGCAGTATTTT.

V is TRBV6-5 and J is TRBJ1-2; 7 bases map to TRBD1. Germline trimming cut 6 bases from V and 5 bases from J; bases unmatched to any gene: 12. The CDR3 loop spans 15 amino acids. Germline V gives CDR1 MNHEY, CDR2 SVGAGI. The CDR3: CASRSPRGEAYGYTF. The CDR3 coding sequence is TGTGCCAGCAGATCACCCAGGGGGGAGGCATATGGCTACACCTTC.

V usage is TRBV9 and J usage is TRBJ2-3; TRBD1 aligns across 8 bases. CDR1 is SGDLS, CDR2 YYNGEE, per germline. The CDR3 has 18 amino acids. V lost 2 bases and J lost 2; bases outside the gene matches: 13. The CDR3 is CASSVVPSSGGFTDTQYF. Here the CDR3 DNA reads TGTGCCAGCAGCGTTGTCCCGTCTTCAGGGGGCTTCACAGATACGCAGTATTTT.

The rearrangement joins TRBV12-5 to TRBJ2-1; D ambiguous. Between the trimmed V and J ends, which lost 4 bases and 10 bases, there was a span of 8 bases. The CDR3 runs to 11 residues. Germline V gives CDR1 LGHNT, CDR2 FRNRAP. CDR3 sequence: CASGSRLEQFF. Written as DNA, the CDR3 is TGTGCTAGTGGTTCCCGGTTAGAGCAGTTCTTC.

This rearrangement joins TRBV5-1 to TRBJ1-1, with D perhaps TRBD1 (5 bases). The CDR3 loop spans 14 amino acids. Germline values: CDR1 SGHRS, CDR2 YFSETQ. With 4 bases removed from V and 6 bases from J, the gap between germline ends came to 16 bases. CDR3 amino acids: CASSPGQGFAEAFF. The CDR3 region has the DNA TGCGCCAGCAGCCCCGGGCAGGGATTCGCTGAAGCTTTCTTT.

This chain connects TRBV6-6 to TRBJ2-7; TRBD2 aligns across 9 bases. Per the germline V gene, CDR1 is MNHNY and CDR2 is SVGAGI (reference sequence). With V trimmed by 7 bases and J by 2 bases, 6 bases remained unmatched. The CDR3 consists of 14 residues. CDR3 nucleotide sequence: TGTGCCAGCAAAGGGGCTAGCGGGGCCTACGAGCAGTACTTC. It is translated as CASKGASGAYEQYF.

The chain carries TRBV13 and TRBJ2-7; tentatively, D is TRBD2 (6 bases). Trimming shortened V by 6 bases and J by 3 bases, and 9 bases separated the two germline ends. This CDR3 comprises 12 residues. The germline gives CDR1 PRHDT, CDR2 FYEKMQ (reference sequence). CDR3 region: CASRGEDYEQYF. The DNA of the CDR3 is TGTGCCAGCAGGGGGGAGGACTACGAGCAGTACTTC.

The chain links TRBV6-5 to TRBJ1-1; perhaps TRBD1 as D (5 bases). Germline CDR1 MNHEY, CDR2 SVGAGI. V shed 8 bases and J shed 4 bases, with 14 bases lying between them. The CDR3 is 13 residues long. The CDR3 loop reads CASRRDGGTEAFF. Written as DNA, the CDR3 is TGTGCCAGCCGCCGGGATGGGGGCACTGAAGCTTTCTTT.

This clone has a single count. As DNA, the CDR3 is TGTGCCAGCAGCTTAACGGACAGGGCCACTGAAGCTTTCTTT. Protein product: CASSLTDRATEAFF. This chain connects TRBV7-3 to TRBJ1-1, with 8 bases fitting TRBD1. Germline lookup yields CDR1 SGHTA and CDR2 FQGTGA. The CDR3 is 14 residues long. J was trimmed by 4 bases and V by 0 bases; bases with no gene match: 1. The variable domain in full, with the rest retrieved from reference TRBV7-3 and TRBJ1-1, is GAGVSQTPSNKVTEKGKYVELRCDPISGHTALYWYRQSLGQGPEFLIYFQGTGAADDSGLPNDRFFAVRPEGSVSTLKIQRTERGDSAVYLCASSLTDRATEAFFGQGTRLTVV.

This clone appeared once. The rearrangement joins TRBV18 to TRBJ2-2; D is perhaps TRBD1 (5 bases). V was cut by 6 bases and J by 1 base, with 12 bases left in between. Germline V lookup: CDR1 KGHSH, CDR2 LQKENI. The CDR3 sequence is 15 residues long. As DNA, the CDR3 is TGTGCCAGCTCCCTCCAGACAGAGAACACCGGGGAGCTGTTTTTT. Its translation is CASSLQTENTGELFF.

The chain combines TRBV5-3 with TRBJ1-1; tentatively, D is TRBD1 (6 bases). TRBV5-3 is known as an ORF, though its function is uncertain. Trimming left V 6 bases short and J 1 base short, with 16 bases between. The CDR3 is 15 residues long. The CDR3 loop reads CARKGGSQPNTEAFF. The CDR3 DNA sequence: TGTGCCAGAAAAGGGGGGTCTCAACCGAACACTGAAGCTTTCTTT.

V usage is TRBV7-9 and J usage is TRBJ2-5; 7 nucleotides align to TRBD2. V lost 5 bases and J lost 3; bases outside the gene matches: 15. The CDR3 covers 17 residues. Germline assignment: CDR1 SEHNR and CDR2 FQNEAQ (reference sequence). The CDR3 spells CASSKGLVVAPEETQYF. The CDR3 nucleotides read TGTGCCAGCAGCAAAGGACTAGTCGTCGCCCCAGAAGAGACCCAGTACTTC. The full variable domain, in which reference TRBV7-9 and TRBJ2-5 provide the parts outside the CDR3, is DTGVSQNPRHKITKRGQNVTFRCDPISEHNRLYWYRQTLGQGPEFLTYFQNEAQLEKSRLLSDRFSAERPKGSFSTLEIQRTEQGDSAMYLCASSKGLVVAPEETQYFGPGTRLLVL.

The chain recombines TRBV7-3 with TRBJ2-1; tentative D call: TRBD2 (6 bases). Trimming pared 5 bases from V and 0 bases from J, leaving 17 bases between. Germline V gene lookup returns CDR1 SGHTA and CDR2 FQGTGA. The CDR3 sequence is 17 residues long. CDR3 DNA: TGTGCCAGCAGCCTGGGGTTCCGGGGGAGCTCCTACAATGAGCAGTTCTTC. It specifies CASSLGFRGSSYNEQFF.

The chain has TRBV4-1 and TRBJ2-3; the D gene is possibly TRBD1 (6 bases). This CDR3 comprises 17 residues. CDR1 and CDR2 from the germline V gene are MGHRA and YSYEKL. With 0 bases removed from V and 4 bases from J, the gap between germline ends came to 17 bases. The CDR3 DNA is TGCGCCAGCAGCCAAGATATCACAGGGTATCGGGCAGATACGCAGTATTTT. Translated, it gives CASSQDITGYRADTQYF.

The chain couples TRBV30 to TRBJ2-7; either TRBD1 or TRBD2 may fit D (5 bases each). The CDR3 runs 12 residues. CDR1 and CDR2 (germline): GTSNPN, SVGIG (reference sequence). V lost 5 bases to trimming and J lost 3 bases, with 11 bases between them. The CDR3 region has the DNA TGTGCCTGGGGGGGACGGGGCTACGAGCAGTACTTC. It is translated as CAWGGRGYEQYF.

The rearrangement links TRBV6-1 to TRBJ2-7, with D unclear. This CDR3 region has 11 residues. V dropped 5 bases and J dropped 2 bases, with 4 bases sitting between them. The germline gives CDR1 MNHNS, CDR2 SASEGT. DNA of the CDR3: TGTGCCAGCAGTTTAACCTACGAGCAGTACTTC. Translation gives CASSLTYEQYF.

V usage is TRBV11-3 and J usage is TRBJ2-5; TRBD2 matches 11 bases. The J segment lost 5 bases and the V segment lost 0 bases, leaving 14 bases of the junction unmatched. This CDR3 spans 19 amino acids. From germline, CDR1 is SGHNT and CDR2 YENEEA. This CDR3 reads CASSLDPFNSGRGEETQYF. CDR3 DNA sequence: TGTGCCAGCAGCTTAGACCCGTTTAATAGCGGGAGGGGGGAGGAGACCCAGTACTTC.

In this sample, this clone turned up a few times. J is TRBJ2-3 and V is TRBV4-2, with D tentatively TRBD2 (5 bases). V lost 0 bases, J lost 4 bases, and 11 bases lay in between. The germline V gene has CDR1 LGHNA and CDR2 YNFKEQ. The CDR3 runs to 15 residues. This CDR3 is CASSQDRLAADTQYF. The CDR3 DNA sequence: TGTGCCAGCAGCCAAGACCGCCTAGCAGCAGATACGCAGTATTTT.